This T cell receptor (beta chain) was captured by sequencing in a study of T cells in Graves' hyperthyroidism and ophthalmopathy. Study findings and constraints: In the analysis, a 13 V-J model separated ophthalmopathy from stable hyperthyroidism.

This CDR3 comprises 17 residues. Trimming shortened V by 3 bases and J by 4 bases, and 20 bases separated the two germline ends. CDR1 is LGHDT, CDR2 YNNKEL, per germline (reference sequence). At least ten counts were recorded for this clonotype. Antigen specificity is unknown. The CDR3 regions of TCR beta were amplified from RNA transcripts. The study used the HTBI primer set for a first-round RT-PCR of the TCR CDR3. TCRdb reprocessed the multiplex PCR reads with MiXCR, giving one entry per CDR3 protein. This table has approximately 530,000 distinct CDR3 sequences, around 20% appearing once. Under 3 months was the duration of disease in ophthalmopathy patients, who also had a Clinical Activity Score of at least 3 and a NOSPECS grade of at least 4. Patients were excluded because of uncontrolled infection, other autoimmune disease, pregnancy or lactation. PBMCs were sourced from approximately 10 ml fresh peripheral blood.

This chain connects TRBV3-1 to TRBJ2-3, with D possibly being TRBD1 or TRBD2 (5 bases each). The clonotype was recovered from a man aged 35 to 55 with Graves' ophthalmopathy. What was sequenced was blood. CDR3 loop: CASSHMTGPQPPDTQYF. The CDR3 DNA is TGTGCCAGCAGCCACATGACGGGACCCCAGCCTCCAGATACGCAGTATTTT.